These 18 T cell receptor beta chains originate from one sample sequenced in a study of beta chain features in type 1 diabetes. Findings of the study overall: TCRB CDR3s were moderately but significantly shorter in Type 1 diabetes patients in all four CD4+ subsets.

The isolated RNA, all of it, was reverse transcribed, so expressed TCRB transcripts were what got sequenced. This table comes from immunoSEQ multiplex PCR, and its TCRdb copy is limited to in-frame clones, with some not included. The sample consists of around 340,000 clones, roughly a tenth of them appearing once. Their antigens remain unidentified. The sample consisted of central memory CD4+ T cells from blood. These receptors all come from a man aged 25-40 years with type 1 diabetes.

The rearrangement joins TRBV30 to TRBJ1-1, with D unresolved. The CDR3 loop spans 14 amino acids. Germline V CDR1 and CDR2: GTSNPN, SVGIG (reference sequence). The V end was cut by 1 base, the J end by 1 base, with 10 bases between. The DNA for the CDR3 is TGTGCCTGGAGTGAGGGAGGAGGGAACACTGAAGCTTTCTTT. It translates to CAWSEGGGNTEAFF.

This clone was seen repeatedly, ten times or more. The V and J genes are TRBV15 and TRBJ2-5, with 7 bases that match TRBD2. This CDR3 is 17 amino acids long. Trimming cost V 5 bases and J 1 base; bases outside gene matches: 13. The germline CDR1 and CDR2 sequences are LNHNV and YYDKDF (reference sequence). The CDR3 protein is CATSARGTTSFQETQYF. As DNA, the CDR3 is TGTGCCACCAGCGCGCGGGGGACTACCTCTTTCCAAGAGACCCAGTACTTC. The variable domain in full, completed from reference TRBV15 and TRBJ2-5, reads DAMVIQNPRYQVTQFGKPVTLSCSQTLNHNVMYWYQQKSSQAPKLLFHYYDKDFNNEADTPDNFQSRRPNTSFCFLDIRSPGLGDTAMYLCATSARGTTSFQETQYFGPGTRLLVL.

This clone was picked up a small number of times. This chain links TRBV28 with TRBJ2-5; D gene ambiguous. CDR3 length equals 13 residues. V was pared by 7 bases and J by 2 bases, with 11 bases between. CDR1 and CDR2 (germline): MDHEN, SYDVKM. DNA of the CDR3: TGTGCCAGCACAAAGGCGAATCAAGAGACCCAGTACTTC. It encodes CASTKANQETQYF.

This clone was counted between two and nine times. This same CDR3 is encoded by further DNA sequences in the sample. The rearrangement uses TRBV29-1 and TRBJ2-5; D is ambiguous. Germline V lookup: CDR1 SQVTM, CDR2 ANQGSEA. This CDR3 region has 13 residues. With 4 bases removed from V and 2 bases from J, the gap between germline ends came to 11 bases. The CDR3 spells CSVAGTGQETQYF. The CDR3 DNA reads as TGCAGCGTTGCTGGAACGGGTCAAGAGACCCAGTACTTC.

J is TRBJ1-6 and V is TRBV27; the D is unclear. There are 17 residues in the CDR3. Germline loops: CDR1 MNHEY, CDR2 SMNVEV (reference sequence). Trimming removed 4 bases from V and 0 bases from J, with 13 bases in between. The DNA of the CDR3 is TGTGCCAGCAGTTCGGCCATCTTGAGCTCCTATAATTCACCCCTCCACTTT. Translation: CASSSAILSSYNSPLHF.

The chain couples TRBV5-6 to TRBJ1-2; 9 bases map to TRBD1. The V and J ends lost 4 bases and 3 bases, in that order; junction bases with no gene match: 1. The CDR3 has 13 residues. Germline V CDR1 and CDR2: SGHDT, YYEEEE. The CDR3: CASSRTGDYGYTF. CDR3 in DNA: TGTGCCAGCAGCCGGACAGGGGACTATGGCTACACCTTC.

The chain couples TRBV5-5 to TRBJ2-5; 10 nucleotides agree with TRBD1. The ends lost 0 bases at V and 5 bases at J; junction bases unmatched: 4. The CDR3 contains 15 residues. Germline lookup yields CDR1 SGHKS and CDR2 YYEKEE (reference sequence). The CDR3 loop reads CASSLDGQGGETQYF. In DNA, the CDR3 is TGTGCCAGCAGCTTGGACGGACAGGGGGGCGAGACCCAGTACTTC.

This clone came up a few times. V gene TRBV7-2 combines with J gene TRBJ2-1, with TRBD2 matching 10 bases. This CDR3 contains 14 residues. V shed 4 bases and J 6 bases; nucleotides not matched to a gene: 3. CDR1 is SGHTA and CDR2 is FQGNSA in the germline V gene. CDR3 nucleotides: TGTGCCAGCAGCTCGGGACTAGCGAGCAATGAGCAGTTCTTC. Translated, it gives CASSSGLASNEQFF.

This clone was recorded at least ten times. The chain couples TRBV13 to TRBJ1-2; 8 positions match TRBD1. Unmatched junction bases numbered 9, after V lost 0 bases and J lost 0 bases. The CDR3 loop spans 18 amino acids. Germline-derived CDR1 and CDR2 are PRHDT and FYEKMQ (reference sequence). CDR3 in amino acids: CASSLGPETGGSNYGYTF. CDR3 sequence (DNA): TGTGCCAGCAGCTTAGGCCCAGAAACAGGGGGATCTAACTATGGCTACACCTTC. Filled out from reference TRBV13 and TRBJ1-2, the complete variable domain reads AAGVIQSPRHLIKEKRETATLKCYPIPRHDTVYWYQQGPGQDPQFLISFYEKMQSDKGSIPDRFSAQQFSDYHSELNMSSLELGDSALYFCASSLGPETGGSNYGYTFGSGTRLTVV.

The genes are TRBV25-1 and TRBJ1-4; a possible D gene is TRBD1 (5 bases). The CDR3 has 14 residues. Germline V gene lookup returns CDR1 MGHDK and CDR2 SYGVNS. V lost 1 base to trimming and J lost 5 bases, with 8 bases between them. The CDR3 bases are TGTGCCAGCAGTGAATGGGGCCTGAATGAAAAACTGTTTTTT. Its protein product is CASSEWGLNEKLFF.

This clone showed up just a few times. V and J are TRBV7-9 and TRBJ2-3; 11 bases match TRBD2. V dropped 5 bases and J dropped 5; count of bases not matched to a gene: 6. This CDR3 has 15 residues. The germline gives CDR1 SEHNR, CDR2 FQNEAQ (reference sequence). CDR3 sequence reads: CASSPGLAGRDTQYF. The DNA of the CDR3 is TGTGCCAGCAGCCCCGGACTAGCGGGTAGAGATACGCAGTATTTT.

The rearrangement links TRBV2 to TRBJ1-4, with D perhaps matching TRBD1 (5 bases). Germline-derived CDR1 and CDR2 are SNHLY and FYNNEI. The CDR3 totals 15 residues. V shed 4 bases and J shed 0 bases, with 9 bases lying between them. This chain's CDR3 is CASSAVTATNEKLFF. The CDR3 DNA follows: TGTGCCAGCAGTGCCGTGACAGCAACTAATGAAAAACTGTTTTTT.

This clone was observed a handful of times. The DNA of the CDR3 is TGCGCCAGCAGCCAGGCCACTGGGGGCACCGGGGAGCTGTTTTTT. This gives the protein CASSQATGGTGELFF. J is TRBJ2-2 and V is TRBV4-3, with D perhaps TRBD1 or TRBD2 (5 bases each). Deletions cut 3 bases from V and 4 bases from J, with 12 bases between. Germline CDR1 reads LGHNA; CDR2 reads YSLEER. The length of the CDR3 is 15 residues.

The chain links TRBV5-1 to TRBJ2-3; D assignment may be TRBD1 or TRBD2 (6 bases each). Germline CDR1 and CDR2: SGHRS and YFSETQ. The CDR3 spans 14 residues. V lost 5 bases, J lost 3 bases, and 13 bases lay in between. The CDR3 is CASRGGLGTDTQYF. The CDR3, as DNA: TGCGCCAGCAGGGGGGGCCTTGGGACAGATACGCAGTATTTT.

The CDR3 sequence: CASSQGRAGAYEQYF. As DNA, the CDR3 is TGCGCCAGCAGCCAAGGCCGGGCTGGGGCCTACGAGCAGTACTTC. The chain combines TRBV4-3 with TRBJ2-7; no definite D call. The CDR3 sequence is 15 residues long. V lost 1 base and J lost 2, with 12 bases in between. The germline gives CDR1 LGHNA, CDR2 YSLEER.

This rearrangement joins TRBV5-6 to TRBJ2-2; TRBD1 is a possible D gene (7 bases). Trimming cost V 0 bases and J 6 bases, with 12 bases left between them. The CDR3 loop spans 15 amino acids. Per the germline V gene, CDR1 is SGHDT and CDR2 is YYEEEE. The CDR3 loop reads CASSLGDREAGELFF. The CDR3 coding sequence is TGTGCCAGCAGCTTGGGAGACAGGGAGGCCGGGGAGCTGTTTTTT.

This clone was seen more than once but under ten times. The V call is TRBV7-9, the J call TRBJ2-7, with D hard to call. The germline V and J ends were trimmed by 1 base and 6 bases, with 13 bases remaining between them. The CDR3 is made up of 14 amino acids. CDR1 is SEHNR and CDR2 is FQNEAQ in the germline V gene (reference sequence). The CDR3 loop reads CASSLDSPTAEQYF. In nucleotides, the CDR3 is TGTGCCAGCAGCTTAGACAGTCCGACGGCCGAGCAGTACTTC.

This clone has just a few counts. This rearrangement joins TRBV5-1 to TRBJ2-5; maybe TRBD1 (7 bases). Germline V gene data show CDR1 as SGHRS and CDR2 as YFSETQ. Trimming removed 6 bases from V and 1 base from J, with 16 bases in between. There are 15 residues in the CDR3. The DNA for the CDR3 is TGCGCCAGCACCCCCCAGGGGGGCCTCCAAGAGACCCAGTACTTC. This translates into CASTPQGGLQETQYF.